Shown below are 13 T cell receptor beta chains from a single sample sequenced in a study of early stage breast cancer tumors. Assay used: immunoSEQ multiplex PCR; TCRdb lists only in-frame clones, some missing. The repertoire holds about 34,000 clones, with roughly 77% as singletons. The sample consisted of breast tumor tissue. These receptors were collected from a person aged 25 to 39 with breast cancer.

This chain joins TRBV9 and TRBJ2-3; D not resolved. Germline CDR1 SGDLS, CDR2 YYNGEE. CDR3 length: 14 amino acids. The V gene lost 2 bases and the J gene lost 4 bases, with 11 bases spanning the gap. DNA for the CDR3: TGTGCCAGCAGCGTTGGGGTGGTGTCAGATACGCAGTATTTT. Amino acid sequence: CASSVGVVSDTQYF.

The rearrangement links TRBV29-1 to TRBJ2-5; the match to TRBD2 covers 10 bases. The germline gives CDR1 SQVTM, CDR2 ANQGSEA. The CDR3 has 12 residues. With V trimmed by 6 bases and J by 4 bases, 2 bases remained unmatched. CDR3 nucleotides: TGCAGCGTGGTAGCGGGAGGAGAGACCCAGTACTTC. It translates to CSVVAGGETQYF.

The V call is TRBV11-2, the J call TRBJ1-1; 7 bases match TRBD1. The junction had 6 bases not matched to a gene; V was cut back by 1 base and J by 10 bases. Germline V gene lookup returns CDR1 SGHAT and CDR2 FQNNGV. This CDR3 comprises 13 residues. CDR3 coding DNA: TGTGCCAGCAGCTTAGGACAGGGAAGTGGAGCTTTCTTT. Protein sequence: CASSLGQGSGAFF.

Only a few counts were recorded for this clone. The chain uses TRBV30 and TRBJ1-1; 7 bases are a match to TRBD1. CDR3 length equals 13 residues. Germline assignment: CDR1 GTSNPN and CDR2 SVGIG (reference sequence). V shed 4 bases and J 8 bases; nucleotides not matched to a gene: 10. The CDR3 nucleotides read TGTGCCTGGACCCTTCAGGGGGGAGCGGAAGCTTTCTTT. It encodes CAWTLQGGAEAFF.

This chain links TRBV20-1 with TRBJ1-1; no firm D call. The CDR3 consists of 11 residues. Trimming cost V 6 bases and J 4 bases, with 9 bases left between them. Looked up from germline, CDR1 is DFQATT and CDR2 is SNEGSKA (reference sequence). The chain's CDR3 is CSARMGTEAFF. In DNA, the CDR3 is TGCAGTGCCCGGATGGGCACTGAAGCTTTCTTT.

The sample holds one count of this clone. V is TRBV29-1 and J is TRBJ1-2; D unresolved. CDR1 and CDR2 from the germline V gene are SQVTM and ANQGSEA. The CDR3 length is 12 residues. Trimming shortened V by 3 bases and J by 7 bases, and 12 bases separated the two germline ends. Here the CDR3 reads CSVESTSGGYTF. The CDR3 bases are TGCAGCGTTGAGTCAACCTCCGGTGGCTACACCTTC.

CDR3 sequence reads: CAWRDGSGRAFF. DNA for the CDR3: TGTGCCTGGAGGGACGGATCCGGGAGAGCTTTCTTT. This chain joins TRBV30 and TRBJ1-1; D gene uncertain. This CDR3 comprises 12 residues. Germline CDR1 GTSNPN, CDR2 SVGIG (reference sequence). Trimming removed 3 bases from V and 10 bases from J, with 15 bases in between.

A few counts support this clone. J is TRBJ1-4 and V is TRBV15, with D tentatively TRBD1 (6 bases). The germline V gene encodes CDR1 LNHNV and CDR2 YYDKDF (reference sequence). The CDR3 runs 16 residues. The V and J ends lost 3 bases and 8 bases respectively, with 19 bases between them. The CDR3 bases are TGTGCCACCAGCAGTCTCATGGGGGCAGGAGGGGAAAAACTGTTTTTT. It is translated as CATSSLMGAGGEKLFF.

In its sample, this clone ranks as medium-sized (0.01 to 0.1%). The chain combines TRBV30 with TRBJ2-2; D remains ambiguous. The CDR3 contains 14 residues. The germline V gene has CDR1 GTSNPN and CDR2 SVGIG (reference sequence). V lost 4 bases and J 0 bases, leaving 9 bases between the germline ends. The CDR3 DNA sequence: TGTGCCTGGAACTGGGTTCCGAACACCGGGGAGCTGTTTTTT. This translates into CAWNWVPNTGELFF.

The chain joins TRBV20-1 to TRBJ1-1; a possible D gene is TRBD1 (5 bases). With 4 bases removed from V and 11 bases from J, the gap between germline ends came to 14 bases. Germline loops: CDR1 DFQATT, CDR2 SNEGSKA (reference sequence). The CDR3 sequence is 11 residues long. DNA of the CDR3: TGCAGTGCTACGCGGGGGTCTGGGGCTTTCTTT. Translated, it gives CSATRGSGAFF.

Only a few counts were recorded for this clone. The rearrangement links TRBV6-4 to TRBJ2-1, with TRBD2 identical over 7 bases. Germline trimming cut 2 bases from V and 7 bases from J; bases unmatched to any gene: 5. Germline V lookup: CDR1 MRHNA, CDR2 SNTAGT. The CDR3 is 14 amino acids. CDR3 region: CASSDDGSGNEQFF. CDR3 DNA: TGTGCCAGCAGTGACGATGGTAGCGGGAATGAGCAGTTCTTC.

The rearrangement links TRBV9 to TRBJ2-5; D is perhaps TRBD2 (6 bases). Germline V CDR1 and CDR2: SGDLS, YYNGEE. CDR3 length: 15 residues. The V end was cut by 4 bases, the J end by 7 bases, with 20 bases between. The CDR3 here is CASSPQGDSPLTQYF. The DNA for the CDR3 is TGTGCCAGCAGCCCCCAAGGGGACTCTCCTCTGACCCAGTACTTC.

The chain employs TRBV6-1 and TRBJ1-5; D call uncertain. Germline V CDR1 and CDR2: MNHNS, SASEGT. Deletions cut 6 bases from V and 8 bases from J, with 14 bases between. The CDR3 is 13 residues long. CDR3 residues: CASRVVSGKPQHF. CDR3 DNA: TGTGCCAGCAGAGTAGTTTCGGGGAAGCCCCAGCATTTT.